These 19 T cell receptor beta chains were sequenced from one sample in a study of cytomegalovirus exposure and HLA in healthy donors. With 60 Vbeta and 13 Jbeta primers, the PCR was carried out. Some clones are missing from TCRdb's copy, which holds only in-frame ones; the method was immunoSEQ multiplex PCR. The data contain roughly 140,000 clones, approximately 70% of them seen just once; the ten biggest clones take up around 14%. Sequences were obtained from PBMCs. Every receptor here comes from a human donor in good health.

V gene TRBV10-3 combines with J gene TRBJ1-3; D is perhaps TRBD1 (6 bases). Between the trimmed V and J ends, which lost 3 bases and 0 bases, there was a span of 12 bases. The length of the CDR3 is 16 residues. CDR1 and CDR2 (germline): ENHRY, SYGVKD. CDR3 residues: CAISEQGTSSGNTIYF. CDR3 DNA: TGTGCCATCAGTGAACAGGGTACCTCCTCTGGAAACACCATATATTTT.

The chain combines TRBV11-3 with TRBJ2-5; 7 bases match TRBD2. V gave up 4 bases and J gave up 1 base; unmatched junction bases: 6. CDR3 size: 15 residues. Germline-derived CDR1 and CDR2 are SGHNT and YENEEA. DNA for the CDR3: TGTGCCAGCAGCTCTCGACTAGCCGCCCAAGAGACCCAGTACTTC. The encoded protein is CASSSRLAAQETQYF.

The chain uses TRBV29-1 and TRBJ2-7, with D possibly TRBD1 on 6 matching bases. Germline V gene sequence: CDR1 SQVTM, CDR2 ANQGSEA. V shed 2 bases and J shed 6 bases, with 17 bases lying between them. CDR3 size: 14 residues. DNA for the CDR3: TGCAGCGTTGAATTCGATTTGGGGGCTGGCGAGCAGTACTTC. This encodes CSVEFDLGAGEQYF.

The CDR3 nucleotides read TGCGCCAGCAGCTTGGCCCCGACAGGGAGAGATACGCAGTATTTT. It codes for CASSLAPTGRDTQYF. The genes are TRBV5-1 and TRBJ2-3; 7 bases are shared with TRBD1. The CDR3 loop spans 15 amino acids. The V segment lost 0 bases and the J segment 5 bases; nucleotides outside the gene matches: 6. Germline assignment: CDR1 SGHRS and CDR2 YFSETQ.

This chain joins TRBV5-1 and TRBJ2-7, with TRBD1 matching 9 bases. The CDR3 has 15 residues. V shed 5 bases and J 0 bases; nucleotides not matched to a gene: 6. Germline V CDR1 and CDR2: SGHRS, YFSETQ. The CDR3: CASSSGQGLSYEQYF. The DNA of the CDR3 is TGCGCCAGCAGTTCCGGACAGGGGCTCTCCTACGAGCAGTACTTC.

This clone was detected only once. This sequence joins TRBV4-1 and TRBJ1-1, with 9 bases matching TRBD1. Germline loops: CDR1 MGHRA, CDR2 YSYEKL. With 2 bases clipped from V and 2 bases from J, the junction kept 9 bases outside the gene matches. This CDR3 contains 17 residues. The CDR3: CASSQPGQGSRNTEAFF. CDR3 nucleotide sequence: TGCGCCAGCAGCCAACCGGGACAGGGCAGTAGAAACACTGAAGCTTTCTTT.

This clone was counted only a few times. The chain has TRBV2 and TRBJ2-7; 8 nucleotides match TRBD1. Losses at the gene ends were 6 bases for V and 5 bases for J; bases not matched to a gene: 3. CDR1 and CDR2 from the germline V gene are SNHLY and FYNNEI. The CDR3 totals 12 residues. CDR3 DNA sequence: TGTGCCAGCAGGACAGGGGCCCACGAGCAGTACTTC. Translated, it gives CASRTGAHEQYF.

The sample holds one count of this clone. J is TRBJ2-7 and V is TRBV19; 8 bases match TRBD1. V shed 5 bases, J shed 5 bases, and the junction held 8 bases outside the gene matches. CDR1 LNHDA and CDR2 SQIVND come from the germline V gene (reference sequence). This CDR3 spans 14 amino acids. CDR3 bases: TGTGCCAGTAGTCCCAGGACAGGGAACCACGAGCAGTACTTC. Encoded protein: CASSPRTGNHEQYF.

The chain has TRBV2 and TRBJ2-2; perhaps TRBD1 as D (6 bases). The CDR3 length is 14 residues. Germline loops: CDR1 SNHLY, CDR2 FYNNEI. Deletions cut 6 bases from V and 4 bases from J, with 12 bases between. The DNA for the CDR3 is TGTGCCAGCAGCATGAGGGGGTCCACCGGGGAGCTGTTTTTT. Translated: CASSMRGSTGELFF.

The DNA of the CDR3 is TGTGCCAGCAGCCCGGCCATGCACTACTCTTACAATGAGCAGTTCTTC. Protein product: CASSPAMHYSYNEQFF. The V gene is TRBV9, the J gene TRBJ2-1; D call uncertain. The CDR3 extends over 16 amino acids. CDR1 SGDLS and CDR2 YYNGEE come from the germline V gene. The V end was cut by 4 bases, the J end by 4 bases, with 18 bases between.

This clone occurred once. V is TRBV19 and J is TRBJ1-1, with 7 bases lining up with TRBD1. CDR3 length: 13 residues. Germline lookup yields CDR1 LNHDA and CDR2 SQIVND (reference sequence). Trimming at V came to 0 bases and at J to 10 bases, leaving 5 bases not matched to a gene. Here the CDR3 reads CASSIDRQGGAFF. The DNA for the CDR3 is TGTGCCAGTAGTATAGATCGGCAGGGGGGAGCTTTCTTT.

The table lists this clone with a count of one. The chain recombines TRBV10-3 with TRBJ2-1; 8 bases match TRBD1. There are 13 residues in the CDR3. Looked up from germline, CDR1 is ENHRY and CDR2 is SYGVKD. V trimming: 10 bases; J trimming: 8 bases; junction bases outside the gene matches: 10. The CDR3 sequence is CATGEPGGYEQFF. In DNA form, the CDR3 reads TGTGCCACCGGGGAACCAGGGGGCTATGAGCAGTTCTTC.

In its sample, this clone was seen a few times. The chain has TRBV18 and TRBJ2-7, with D perhaps TRBD1 (6 bases). Germline-derived CDR1 and CDR2 are KGHSH and LQKENI. The CDR3 covers 15 residues. V was shortened by 1 base and J by 0 bases, with 10 bases between the two germline ends. CDR3 region: CASSPRTGSSYEQYF. Here the CDR3 DNA reads TGTGCCAGCTCACCACGCACAGGGAGCTCCTACGAGCAGTACTTC. The whole variable domain, remainder taken from reference TRBV18 and TRBJ2-7, is NAGVMQNPRHLVRRRGQEARLRCSPMKGHSHVYWYRQLPEEGLKFMVYLQKENIIDESGMPKERFSAEFPKEGPSILRIQQVVRGDSAAYFCASSPRTGSSYEQYFGPGTRLTVT.

This clone appeared a few times. The rearrangement uses TRBV5-1 and TRBJ1-4; D gene ambiguous. CDR3 length: 14 amino acids. CDR1 is SGHRS and CDR2 is YFSETQ in the germline V gene. Trimming removed 4 bases at V and 4 bases at J, with 11 bases between. The CDR3, as DNA: TGCGCCAGCAGCCCTCGGGTGTTTAATGAAAAACTGTTTTTT. Its protein is CASSPRVFNEKLFF.

The rearrangement joins TRBV9 to TRBJ2-7, with TRBD2 as a possible D gene (5 bases). V lost 4 bases, J lost 5 bases, and 22 bases lay in between. The CDR3 spans 16 residues. CDR1 is SGDLS and CDR2 is YYNGEE in the germline V gene. The CDR3 DNA sequence: TGTGCCAGCAGCTCAGACACCGGACTCCGGCTCGACGAGCAGTACTTC. Protein: CASSSDTGLRLDEQYF.

In regard to this clone: At one end the junction does not follow the germline gene, possibly because of a read error. The chain recombines TRBV5-6 with TRBJ2-1; TRBD2 aligns across 9 bases. This CDR3 contains 15 residues. Germline CDR1 and CDR2: SGHDT and YYEEEE. The DNA of the CDR3 is TGTGCCGGCAGCTTGCGACCTAGCGGGGAGTATGAGCAGTTCTTC. It is translated as CAGSLRPSGEYEQFF.

Only one count was recorded for this clone. V is TRBV7-9 and J is TRBJ1-2; D is ambiguous. The germline V gene has CDR1 SEHNR and CDR2 FQNEAQ (reference sequence). This CDR3 spans 13 amino acids. V was trimmed by 0 bases and J by 8 bases, leaving 10 bases between them. As DNA, the CDR3 is TGTGCCAGCAGCTTAGCACAGAGAGAGGGCTACACCTTC. Its translation: CASSLAQREGYTF.

V is TRBV7-9 and J is TRBJ2-5; 7 bases line up with TRBD1. The tail of the sequence fits TRBJ2-7 better, so the J call may be wrong. In germline, CDR1 is SEHNR, CDR2 FQNEAQ (reference sequence). The CDR3 extends over 14 amino acids. The CDR3 DNA is TGTGCCAGCAGCCATAGGACAGGTTCAGGCGAGCAGTACTTC. Encoded protein: CASSHRTGSGEQYF.

The chain joins TRBV7-8 to TRBJ2-1; possibly TRBD2 for D (5 bases). Trimming removed 1 base from V and 2 bases from J, with 9 bases in between. The V gene's germline CDR1 is SGHVS and CDR2 FQNEAQ. The CDR3 is 15 amino acids. The CDR3 nucleotides read TGTGCCAGCAGCTTAGAGCGGTACGCCTACAATGAGCAGTTCTTC. It specifies CASSLERYAYNEQFF. The full variable domain, in which reference TRBV7-8 and TRBJ2-1 provide the parts outside the CDR3, is GAGVSQSPRYKVAKRGQDVALRCDPISGHVSLFWYQQALGQGPEFLTYFQNEAQLDKSGLPSDRFFAERPEGSVSTLKIQRTQQEDSAVYLCASSLERYAYNEQFFGPGTRLTVL.